This TCR beta chain was recovered during a study of T cells in Graves' hyperthyroidism and ophthalmopathy. Fresh 10 ml peripheral blood yielded PBMCs. The CDR3 regions of TCR beta were amplified from RNA transcripts. HTBI primers were the set used in a first-round RT-PCR of the TCR CDR3. Each CDR3 protein is one row after TCRdb ran MiXCR on the multiplex PCR reads. Here the sample spans fewer than 400,000 distinct CDR3 sequences, 20% to 25% being singletons. V shed 5 bases, J shed 4 bases, and the junction held 7 bases outside the gene matches. CDR1 SGHDT and CDR2 YYEEEE come from the germline V gene. CDR3 length: 14 residues.

The sample comprised blood. The sequence derives from a man aged 50-60 years with Graves' hyperthyroidism. The chain couples TRBV5-6 to TRBJ1-1; TRBD1 matches 8 bases. The CDR3 region is CASRDRDGVTEAFF. The CDR3 DNA reads as TGTGCCAGCAGGGACAGGGATGGAGTCACTGAAGCTTTCTTT. Together with reference TRBV5-6 and TRBJ1-1, the CDR3 gives the full variable domain: DAGVTQSPTHLIKTRGQQVTLRCSPKSGHDTVSWYQQALGQGPQFIFQYYEEEERQRGNFPDRFSGHQFPNYSSELNVNALLLGDSALYLCASRDRDGVTEAFFGQGTRLTVV.